Below are 20 T cell receptor beta chains sequenced from a single sample in a study of cytomegalovirus exposure and HLA in healthy donors. The PCR used 60 Vbeta and 13 Jbeta primers. The repertoire was sequenced with immunoSEQ multiplex PCR; TCRdb's copy has only in-frame clones and lacks some. The sample records approximately 240,000 clones, approximately 82% being singletons. The sample comprised PBMCs. All receptors come from a woman aged 40 to 50 in good health and CMV-seronegative.

V is TRBV18 and J is TRBJ1-4, with D possibly being TRBD1 (5 bases). The CDR3 runs 13 residues. V was clipped by 4 bases and J by 5 bases, with 8 bases between them. In germline, CDR1 is KGHSH, CDR2 LQKENI. The CDR3 protein is CASSRGPNEKLFF. CDR3 in DNA: TGTGCCAGCTCACGGGGCCCAAATGAAAAACTGTTTTTT.

This chain connects TRBV5-1 to TRBJ2-7, with no clear D. V lost 0 bases to trimming and J lost 4 bases, with 8 bases between them. This CDR3 has 13 residues. The germline V gene has CDR1 SGHRS and CDR2 YFSETQ. The CDR3 sequence is CASSLEQTYEQYF. The CDR3 nucleotides are TGCGCCAGCAGCTTGGAGCAGACTTACGAGCAGTACTTC.

The chain uses TRBV6-5 and TRBJ2-3, with D possibly TRBD2 on 6 matching bases. The germline V gene encodes CDR1 MNHEY and CDR2 SVGAGI. The V end lost 0 bases, the J end lost 3 bases, and 10 bases lay between the germline ends. This CDR3 has 15 amino acids. CDR3 coding DNA: TGTGCCAGCAGTTACTCGCGGGGCCGAACAGATACGCAGTATTTT. Encoded protein: CASSYSRGRTDTQYF.

The chain recombines TRBV2 with TRBJ2-7; D might be TRBD1 (6 bases). Trimming pared 4 bases from V and 6 bases from J, leaving 7 bases between. This CDR3 is built from 11 residues. CDR1 SNHLY and CDR2 FYNNEI come from the germline V gene. CDR3 in amino acids: CASSGGGEQYF. CDR3 nucleotide sequence: TGTGCCAGCAGTGGAGGGGGCGAGCAGTACTTC.

The genes are TRBV7-8 and TRBJ1-1; maybe TRBD1 (6 bases). Germline assignment: CDR1 SGHVS and CDR2 FQNEAQ. The CDR3 is made up of 15 amino acids. Between the trimmed V and J ends, which lost 3 bases and 3 bases, there was a span of 14 bases. The CDR3 sequence: CASSFTVTGHTEAFF. DNA for the CDR3: TGTGCCAGCAGCTTTACGGTAACAGGGCACACTGAAGCTTTCTTT.

In DNA, the CDR3 is TGTGCCAGCAGCTTTCAGGGGGAGAATTCACCCCTCCACTTT. Encoded protein: CASSFQGENSPLHF. The chain employs TRBV5-5 and TRBJ1-6; 7 bases are shared with TRBD1. The junction had 3 bases not matched to a gene; V was cut back by 2 bases and J by 7 bases. The CDR3 runs 14 residues. Looked up from germline, CDR1 is SGHKS and CDR2 is YYEKEE (reference sequence).

The CDR3 nucleotides are TGCGCCAGCAGCCAAGATCGTGGGACAGCCAAATCTCCGATCTATGGCTACACCTTC. It translates to CASSQDRGTAKSPIYGYTF. The chain carries TRBV4-1 and TRBJ1-2, with 7 bases aligning to TRBD1. The trim removed 0 bases at V and 4 bases at J, leaving 17 bases unmatched. The CDR3 spans 19 residues. Germline V gene data show CDR1 as MGHRA and CDR2 as YSYEKL.

This chain joins TRBV9 and TRBJ2-1; 8 bases match TRBD2. Germline-derived CDR1 and CDR2 are SGDLS and YYNGEE. This CDR3 spans 16 amino acids. Trimming cost V 1 base and J 5 bases; bases outside gene matches: 8. CDR3 sequence (DNA): TGTGCCAGCAGCGTACGCTGGCGGGGGGTGGACAATGAGCAGTTCTTC. Its protein product is CASSVRWRGVDNEQFF.

V and J are TRBV2 and TRBJ1-4; unclear D gene. The CDR3 has 13 residues. Germline V gives CDR1 SNHLY, CDR2 FYNNEI. With 6 bases removed from V and 7 bases from J, the gap between germline ends came to 12 bases. CDR3 in amino acids: CASSARSGEKLFF. The CDR3 DNA follows: TGTGCCAGCAGCGCGAGGTCCGGTGAAAAACTGTTTTTT.

The chain employs TRBV5-1 and TRBJ2-7; possible D gene TRBD1, 6 bases. CDR1 is SGHRS, CDR2 YFSETQ, per germline. CDR3 size: 13 residues. Between the trimmed V and J ends, which lost 2 bases and 9 bases, there was a span of 15 bases. CDR3: CASSFDTRGSQYF. The DNA for the CDR3 is TGCGCCAGCAGCTTCGACACGAGGGGGTCGCAGTACTTC.

This clone was observed a few times. This chain links TRBV18 with TRBJ1-4; D unresolved. The CDR3 is made up of 14 amino acids. Germline V lookup: CDR1 KGHSH, CDR2 LQKENI. Trimming took 0 bases from V and 0 from J, leaving 2 bases between them. The CDR3 sequence: CASSPPSTNEKLFF. The CDR3 coding sequence is TGTGCCAGCTCACCACCCTCAACTAATGAAAAACTGTTTTTT.

The V gene is TRBV16, the J gene TRBJ2-1, with 13 bases lining up with TRBD2. The CDR3 sequence is 13 residues long. Germline V CDR1 and CDR2: KGHSY, FQNENV. J lost 6 bases, V lost 9 bases, and 2 bases had no gene match. CDR3 sequence reads: CASRTSGGNEQFF. CDR3 nucleotide sequence: TGTGCCAGTAGGACTAGCGGGGGCAATGAGCAGTTCTTC.

The chain combines TRBV18 with TRBJ1-1; TRBD1 matches 11 bases. After removal of 4 bases from V and 10 bases from J, the junction contained 5 bases not matched to a gene. The germline V gene has CDR1 KGHSH and CDR2 LQKENI. CDR3 size: 13 residues. The CDR3 region is CASSRGQGAGAFF. CDR3 coding DNA: TGTGCCAGCTCACGTGGACAGGGGGCGGGAGCTTTCTTT.

The CDR3 loop is CASSFSGGTDTQYF. CDR3 sequence (DNA): TGCGCCAGCAGCTTTAGCGGGGGCACAGATACGCAGTATTTT. The rearrangement links TRBV5-1 to TRBJ2-3; 8 bases are shared with TRBD2. The V segment lost 2 bases and the J segment 1 base; nucleotides outside the gene matches: 0. The CDR3 extends over 14 amino acids. Germline lookup yields CDR1 SGHRS and CDR2 YFSETQ.

The chain employs TRBV19 and TRBJ1-2; 7 positions agree with TRBD1. The germline V gene encodes CDR1 LNHDA and CDR2 SQIVND (reference sequence). V lost 0 bases and J lost 8; bases outside the gene matches: 9. The CDR3 is 15 residues long. For the CDR3, the DNA is TGTGCCAGTAGTATAGATCCTCGAGGGGGCGCCGGCTACACCTTC. Translated: CASSIDPRGGAGYTF.

This chain uses TRBV30 with TRBJ1-4, with a weak D call TRBD1 (6 bases). The germline V gene encodes CDR1 GTSNPN and CDR2 SVGIG (reference sequence). The ends were cut back, 4 bases at V and 7 bases at J, with 16 bases in the middle. CDR3 length: 14 amino acids. The CDR3 sequence: CAWKKQGSREKLFF. The CDR3 DNA reads TGTGCCTGGAAAAAACAGGGATCACGTGAAAAACTGTTTTTT.

In this sample, this clone turned up a few times. CDR3 in amino acids: CASSLPAGPNEQFF. CDR3 bases: TGTGCCAGCAGCTTGCCAGCGGGCCCGAATGAGCAGTTCTTC. The chain employs TRBV5-4 and TRBJ2-1; a weak D match, TRBD2 (6 bases). CDR1 SGHNT and CDR2 YYREEE come from the germline V gene (reference sequence). Trimming shortened V by 1 base and J by 7 bases, and 12 bases separated the two germline ends. The CDR3 length is 14 residues.

This clone was seen only once. The rearrangement links TRBV18 to TRBJ2-1, with D perhaps TRBD1 (6 bases). The CDR3 has 13 residues. The germline V gene has CDR1 KGHSH and CDR2 LQKENI. V dropped 3 bases and J dropped 8 bases, with 11 bases sitting between them. CDR3 bases: TGTGCCAGCTCACCCCCCTCAGGGGATGAGCAGTTCTTC. Its translation: CASSPPSGDEQFF. The complete variable domain, with remaining parts taken from reference TRBV18 and TRBJ2-1, reads NAGVMQNPRHLVRRRGQEARLRCSPMKGHSHVYWYRQLPEEGLKFMVYLQKENIIDESGMPKERFSAEFPKEGPSILRIQQVVRGDSAAYFCASSPPSGDEQFFGPGTRLTVL.

The rearrangement uses TRBV5-1 and TRBJ2-6; weak D call: TRBD2 (5 bases). V shed 0 bases and J shed 0 bases, with 7 bases lying between them. Germline-derived CDR1 and CDR2 are SGHRS and YFSETQ. The CDR3 has 16 residues. CDR3 nucleotides: TGCGCCAGCAGCTTGGGGGAGTCCTCTGGGGCCAACGTCCTGACTTTC. Translation: CASSLGESSGANVLTF. Full variable domain (rest looked up from reference TRBV5-1 and TRBJ2-6): KAGVTQTPRYLIKTRGQQVTLSCSPISGHRSVSWYQQTPGQGLQFLFEYFSETQRNKGNFPGRFSGRQFSNSRSEMNVSTLELGDSALYLCASSLGESSGANVLTFGAGSRLTVL.

The chain is built from TRBV2 and TRBJ2-1; maybe TRBD2 (6 bases). This CDR3 contains 16 residues. V was clipped by 7 bases and J by 4 bases, with 20 bases between them. Germline CDR1 is SNHLY and CDR2 is FYNNEI. The CDR3 loop reads CASNGPAGNRYNEQFF. The DNA for the CDR3 is TGTGCCAGCAACGGCCCCGCGGGAAATAGGTACAATGAGCAGTTCTTC.